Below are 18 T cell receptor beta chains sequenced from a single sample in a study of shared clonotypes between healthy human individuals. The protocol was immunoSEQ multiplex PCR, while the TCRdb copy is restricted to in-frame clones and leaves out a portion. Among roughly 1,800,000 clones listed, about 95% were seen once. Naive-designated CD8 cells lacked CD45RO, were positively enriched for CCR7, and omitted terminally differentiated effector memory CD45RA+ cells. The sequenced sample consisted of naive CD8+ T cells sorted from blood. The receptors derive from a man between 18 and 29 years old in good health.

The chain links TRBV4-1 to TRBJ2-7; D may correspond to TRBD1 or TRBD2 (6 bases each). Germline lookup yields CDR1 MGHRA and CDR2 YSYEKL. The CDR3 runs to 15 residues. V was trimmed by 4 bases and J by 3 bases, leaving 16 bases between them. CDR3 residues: CASSPYGGGDYEQYF. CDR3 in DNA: TGCGCCAGCAGCCCCTATGGAGGGGGTGACTACGAGCAGTACTTC.

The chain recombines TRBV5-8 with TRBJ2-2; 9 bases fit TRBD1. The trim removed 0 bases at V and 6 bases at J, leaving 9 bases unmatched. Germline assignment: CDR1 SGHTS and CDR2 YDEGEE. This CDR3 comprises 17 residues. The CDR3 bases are TGTGCCAGCAGCTTGGGGACGGGACAGGGCAACGCCGGGGAGCTGTTTTTT. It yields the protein CASSLGTGQGNAGELFF.

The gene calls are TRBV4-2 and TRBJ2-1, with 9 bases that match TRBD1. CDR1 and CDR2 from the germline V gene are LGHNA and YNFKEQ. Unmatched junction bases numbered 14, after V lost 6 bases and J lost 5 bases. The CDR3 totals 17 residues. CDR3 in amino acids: CASSLVYRTGEDNEQFF. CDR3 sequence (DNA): TGTGCCAGCAGTCTAGTCTACCGGACAGGGGAAGACAATGAGCAGTTCTTC.

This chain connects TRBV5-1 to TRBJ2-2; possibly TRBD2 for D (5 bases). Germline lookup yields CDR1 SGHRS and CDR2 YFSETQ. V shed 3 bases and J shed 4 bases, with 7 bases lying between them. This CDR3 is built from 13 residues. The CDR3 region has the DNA TGCGCCAGCAGCTATACTAGCACCGGGGAGCTGTTTTTT. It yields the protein CASSYTSTGELFF.

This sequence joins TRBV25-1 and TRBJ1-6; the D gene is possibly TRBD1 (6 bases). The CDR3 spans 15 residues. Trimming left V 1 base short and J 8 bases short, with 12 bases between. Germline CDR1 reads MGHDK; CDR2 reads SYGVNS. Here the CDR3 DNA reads TGTGCCAGCAGTGAATTAGAGGGGGAGGATTCACCCCTCCACTTT. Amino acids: CASSELEGEDSPLHF.

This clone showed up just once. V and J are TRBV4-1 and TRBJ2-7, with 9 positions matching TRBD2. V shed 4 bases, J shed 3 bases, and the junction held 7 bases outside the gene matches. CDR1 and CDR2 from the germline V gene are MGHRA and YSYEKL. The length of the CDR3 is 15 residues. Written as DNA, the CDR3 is TGCGCCAGCAGCCTTGGCGGCGGGGGGGGCTACGAGCAGTACTTC. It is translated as CASSLGGGGGYEQYF.

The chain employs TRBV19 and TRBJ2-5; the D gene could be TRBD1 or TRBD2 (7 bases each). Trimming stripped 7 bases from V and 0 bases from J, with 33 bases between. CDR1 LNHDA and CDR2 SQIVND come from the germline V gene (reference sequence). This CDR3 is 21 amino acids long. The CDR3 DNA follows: TGTGCCAGTAACCCTGGGAGGGGGCTGATAACTAAAAGAAACCACCAAGAGACCCAGTACTTC. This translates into CASNPGRGLITKRNHQETQYF.

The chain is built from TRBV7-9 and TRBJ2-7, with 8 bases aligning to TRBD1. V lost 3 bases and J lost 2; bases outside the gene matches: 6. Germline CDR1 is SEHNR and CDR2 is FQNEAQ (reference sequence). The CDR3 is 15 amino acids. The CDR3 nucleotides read TGTGCCAGCAGCTTCGGACAGGGAATTACCTACGAGCAGTACTTC. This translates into CASSFGQGITYEQYF. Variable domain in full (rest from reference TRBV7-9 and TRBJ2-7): DTGVSQNPRHKITKRGQNVTFRCDPISEHNRLYWYRQTLGQGPEFLTYFQNEAQLEKSRLLSDRFSAERPKGSFSTLEIQRTEQGDSAMYLCASSFGQGITYEQYFGPGTRLTVT.

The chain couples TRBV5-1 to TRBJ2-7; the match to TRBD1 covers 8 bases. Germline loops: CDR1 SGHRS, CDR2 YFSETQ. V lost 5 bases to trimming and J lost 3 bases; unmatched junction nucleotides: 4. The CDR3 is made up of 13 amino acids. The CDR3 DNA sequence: TGCGCCAGCAGAGACGGGACAGGCTACGAGCAGTACTTC. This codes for CASRDGTGYEQYF. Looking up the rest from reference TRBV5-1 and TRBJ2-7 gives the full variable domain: KAGVTQTPRYLIKTRGQQVTLSCSPISGHRSVSWYQQTPGQGLQFLFEYFSETQRNKGNFPGRFSGRQFSNSRSEMNVSTLELGDSALYLCASRDGTGYEQYFGPGTRLTVT.

The CDR3 DNA sequence: TGTGCCAGCAGTTTCGCCGGGACAGGGGTAAACGAGCAGTACTTC. This codes for CASSFAGTGVNEQYF. The chain uses TRBV27 and TRBJ2-7; 10 nucleotides match TRBD1. Germline V CDR1 and CDR2: MNHEY, SMNVEV (reference sequence). The J segment lost 5 bases and the V segment lost 3 bases, leaving 7 bases of the junction unmatched. This CDR3 has 15 amino acids.

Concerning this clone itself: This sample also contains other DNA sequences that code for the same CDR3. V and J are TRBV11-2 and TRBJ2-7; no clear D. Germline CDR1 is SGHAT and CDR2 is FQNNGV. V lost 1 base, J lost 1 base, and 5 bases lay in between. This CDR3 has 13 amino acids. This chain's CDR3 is CASSLVSSYEQYF. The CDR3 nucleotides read TGTGCCAGCAGCTTAGTATCTTCCTACGAGCAGTACTTC.

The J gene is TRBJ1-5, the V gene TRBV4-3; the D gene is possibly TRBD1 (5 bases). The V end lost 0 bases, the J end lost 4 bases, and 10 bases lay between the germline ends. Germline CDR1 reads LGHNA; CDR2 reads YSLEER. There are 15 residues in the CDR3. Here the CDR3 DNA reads TGCGCCAGCAGCCAAGACGTGGGGGGTAATCAGCCCCAGCATTTT. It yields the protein CASSQDVGGNQPQHF.

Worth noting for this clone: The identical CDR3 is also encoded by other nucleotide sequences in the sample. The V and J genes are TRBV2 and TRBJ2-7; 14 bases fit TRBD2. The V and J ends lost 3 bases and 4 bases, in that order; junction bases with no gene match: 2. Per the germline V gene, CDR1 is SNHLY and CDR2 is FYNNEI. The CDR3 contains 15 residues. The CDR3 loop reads CASSEGLAGEYEQYF. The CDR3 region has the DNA TGTGCCAGCAGTGAGGGACTAGCGGGAGAATACGAGCAGTACTTC. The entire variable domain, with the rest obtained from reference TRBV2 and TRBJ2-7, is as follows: EPEVTQTPSHQVTQMGQEVILRCVPISNHLYFYWYRQILGQKVEFLVSFYNNEISEKSEIFDDQFSVERPDGSNFTLKIRSTKLEDSAMYFCASSEGLAGEYEQYFGPGTRLTVT.

The CDR3 loop reads CASSYWGALAGELFF. CDR3 in DNA: TGTGCCAGCAGTTACTGGGGGGCCCTTGCCGGGGAGCTGTTTTTT. The V gene is TRBV6-5, the J gene TRBJ2-2, with D perhaps given as TRBD1 or TRBD2 (6 bases each). The germline V and J ends were trimmed by 1 base and 6 bases, with 12 bases remaining between them. The germline V gene has CDR1 MNHEY and CDR2 SVGAGI. The CDR3 covers 15 residues.

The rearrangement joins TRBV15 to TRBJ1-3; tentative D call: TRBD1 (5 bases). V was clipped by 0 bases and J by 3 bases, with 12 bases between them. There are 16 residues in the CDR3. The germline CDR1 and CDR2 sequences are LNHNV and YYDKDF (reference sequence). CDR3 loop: CATSRDGGEDGNTIYF. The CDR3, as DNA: TGTGCCACCAGCAGAGACGGGGGTGAAGATGGAAACACCATATATTTT.

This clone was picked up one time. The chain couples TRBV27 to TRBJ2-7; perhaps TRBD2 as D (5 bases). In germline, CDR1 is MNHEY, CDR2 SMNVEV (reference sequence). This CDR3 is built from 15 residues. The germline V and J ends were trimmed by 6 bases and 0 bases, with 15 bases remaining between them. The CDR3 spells CASRQFFSDSYEQYF. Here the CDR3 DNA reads TGTGCCAGCAGACAGTTCTTTAGCGACTCCTACGAGCAGTACTTC.

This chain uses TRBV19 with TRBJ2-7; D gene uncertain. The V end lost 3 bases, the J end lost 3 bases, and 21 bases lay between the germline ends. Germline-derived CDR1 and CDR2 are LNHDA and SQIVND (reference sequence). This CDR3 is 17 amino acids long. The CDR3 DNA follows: TGTGCCAGTAGTATCCAACCAGCTCAGGAAGGTGTCTACGAGCAGTACTTC. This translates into CASSIQPAQEGVYEQYF.

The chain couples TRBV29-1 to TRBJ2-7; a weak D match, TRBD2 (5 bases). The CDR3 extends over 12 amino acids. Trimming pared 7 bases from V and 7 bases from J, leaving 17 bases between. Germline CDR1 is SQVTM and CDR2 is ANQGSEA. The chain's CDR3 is CSGFGILGEQYF. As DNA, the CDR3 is TGCAGCGGATTCGGGATTCTCGGGGAGCAGTACTTC.